Each of the 32 T cell receptor beta chains below was sequenced from the same sample in a study of blood T cell repertoires in COVID-19. Sequencing used immunoSEQ multiplex PCR; TCRdb keeps in-frame clones, though not all of them. The repertoire consists of 50,000 to 80,000 clones, with roughly 82% occurring once and the leading ten covering less than 6%. Input material: peripheral blood. Receptors originate from a human donor in a cohort sampled during active COVID-19.

The rearrangement uses TRBV5-1 and TRBJ2-5; 8 nucleotides align to TRBD2. The CDR3 is made up of 16 amino acids. J gave up 2 bases and V 4 bases, and 10 bases lay outside the gene matches. CDR1 is SGHRS, CDR2 YFSETQ, per germline. The DNA of the CDR3 is TGCGCCAGCAGCCCGTCAATCACTAGCGGACAAGAGACCCAGTACTTC. Translation: CASSPSITSGQETQYF.

The rearrangement links TRBV6-5 to TRBJ1-1; TRBD1 is a possible D gene (5 bases). Looked up from germline, CDR1 is MNHEY and CDR2 is SVGAGI. The CDR3 has 14 amino acids. Trimming removed 10 bases from V and 1 base from J, with 16 bases in between. CDR3 coding DNA: TGTGCCACCAAACGCAGGACACAGAACACTGAAGCTTTCTTT. It encodes CATKRRTQNTEAFF.

The chain is built from TRBV11-2 and TRBJ2-1, with TRBD1 identical over 11 bases. Germline V gives CDR1 SGHAT, CDR2 FQNNGV. Trimming cost V 5 bases and J 8 bases; bases outside gene matches: 8. The CDR3 length is 15 residues. CDR3 amino acids: CASSAGQGARDEQFF. CDR3 nucleotides: TGTGCCAGCAGCGCCGGACAGGGGGCGAGGGATGAGCAGTTCTTC.

Here the CDR3 reads CASSSTDYEQYF. CDR3 nucleotide sequence: TGTGCCAGCAGCTCAACTGACTACGAGCAGTACTTC. The rearrangement links TRBV11-1 to TRBJ2-7; the D is unclear. CDR1 is SGHAT, CDR2 FQDESV, per germline (reference sequence). The CDR3 runs to 12 residues. V shed 4 bases and J shed 3 bases, with 7 bases lying between them.

The chain couples TRBV7-6 to TRBJ2-7, with D possibly matching TRBD2 (7 bases). The V gene's germline CDR1 is SGHVS and CDR2 FNYEAQ. The V end was cut by 5 bases, the J end by 2 bases, with 13 bases between. The CDR3 sequence is 14 residues long. The CDR3 DNA reads TGTGCCAGCAGCCCAAGGGGGGGGCCCTACGAGCAGTACTTC. Encoded protein: CASSPRGGPYEQYF.

The chain combines TRBV6-1 with TRBJ2-1; 8 bases agree with TRBD2. This CDR3 contains 16 residues. The germline gives CDR1 MNHNS, CDR2 SASEGT. V shed 0 bases and J 3 bases; nucleotides not matched to a gene: 4. DNA for the CDR3: TGTGCCAGCAGTGAAGCTGCGGGGGGATACTACAATGAGCAGTTCTTC. As protein: CASSEAAGGYYNEQFF.

The V call is TRBV7-5, the J call TRBJ1-2; TRBD1, the table's D call, lacks a check against the DNA. TRBV7-5 is termed a pseudogene. The CDR3 runs to 15 residues. CDR3 region: CARSFEGGPGYGYTF. In DNA form, the CDR3 reads TGTGCCAGAAGCTTCGAAGGGGGCCCAGGCTATGGCTACACCTTC.

This chain connects TRBV30 to TRBJ2-1, with D hard to call. From germline, CDR1 is GTSNPN and CDR2 SVGIG (reference sequence). CDR3 length: 13 amino acids. V lost 0 bases, J lost 5 bases, and 8 bases lay in between. This CDR3 reads CAWSVRHNNEQFF. For the CDR3, the DNA is TGTGCCTGGAGTGTACGACACAACAATGAGCAGTTCTTC.

In this sample, this clone turned up a few times. This rearrangement joins TRBV27 to TRBJ1-5, with D unresolved. Per germline, CDR1 MNHEY and CDR2 SMNVEV (reference sequence). V lost 6 bases to trimming and J lost 3 bases, with 6 bases between them. CDR3 length equals 12 residues. For the CDR3, the DNA is TGTGCCAGCAGGCACATCAATCAGCCCCAGCATTTT. Encoded protein: CASRHINQPQHF.

V and J are TRBV6-5 and TRBJ1-2; D possibly corresponds to TRBD1 (5 bases). The V gene lost 7 bases and the J gene lost 2 bases, with 11 bases spanning the gap. CDR1 MNHEY and CDR2 SVGAGI come from the germline V gene. CDR3 length equals 13 residues. CDR3 bases: TGTGCCAGCAATAACGGGGGGAACTATGGCTACACCTTC. Its protein product is CASNNGGNYGYTF.

The V and J genes are TRBV3-1 (or the pseudogene TRBV3-2) and TRBJ1-3; 9 bases map to TRBD1. From germline, CDR1 is LGHDT and CDR2 YNNKEL (reference sequence). The CDR3 spans 17 residues. V lost 6 bases and J lost 0; bases outside the gene matches: 9. The CDR3, as DNA: TGTGCCAGCAGTCGACAGGGGGGAAGTAGCTCTGGAAACACCATATATTTT. Encoded protein: CASSRQGGSSSGNTIYF.

This clone came up once. CDR3 sequence (DNA): TGTGCCTGGAGTGTACGACAGGGGGTTCAGCCCCAGCATTTT. Its translation is CAWSVRQGVQPQHF. The chain links TRBV30 to TRBJ1-5, with 9 bases lining up with TRBD1. Germline CDR1 is GTSNPN and CDR2 is SVGIG (reference sequence). The CDR3 sequence is 14 residues long. After removal of 0 bases from V and 6 bases from J, the junction contained 3 bases not matched to a gene. Together with reference TRBV30 and TRBJ1-5, the CDR3 gives the full variable domain: SQTIHQWPATLVQPVGSPLSLECTVEGTSNPNLYWYRQAAGRGLQLLFYSVGIGQISSEVPQNLSASRPQDRQFILSSKKLLLSDSGFYLCAWSVRQGVQPQHFGDGTRLSIL.

The chain recombines TRBV3-1 (or the pseudogene TRBV3-2) with TRBJ2-7; the D is unclear. V was shortened by 4 bases and J by 7 bases, with 20 bases between the two germline ends. The germline CDR1 and CDR2 sequences are LGHDT and YNNKEL (reference sequence). CDR3 length: 15 amino acids. The CDR3 loop reads CASSPIWRSGEEQYF. The DNA of the CDR3 is TGTGCCAGCAGCCCGATTTGGCGGTCGGGTGAGGAGCAGTACTTC.

In its sample, this clone was seen many times. V is TRBV2 and J is TRBJ2-3, with 9 bases matching TRBD2. In germline, CDR1 is SNHLY, CDR2 FYNNEI. V shed 0 bases, J shed 0 bases, and the junction held 7 bases outside the gene matches. The CDR3 totals 18 residues. The CDR3 DNA reads TGTGCCAGCAGTGAAGCGGGGCGGGGGGGCTCTAGCACAGATACGCAGTATTTT. It specifies CASSEAGRGGSSTDTQYF.

V and J are TRBV7-6 and TRBJ1-1; D perhaps matches TRBD1 (5 bases). The CDR3 loop spans 14 amino acids. The germline CDR1 and CDR2 sequences are SGHVS and FNYEAQ. The V and J ends lost 3 bases and 4 bases respectively, with 12 bases between them. Here the CDR3 DNA reads TGTGCCAGCAGCTTGGGGTCTGGGGCCACTGAAGCTTTCTTT. As protein: CASSLGSGATEAFF.

The CDR3 here is CASRTNRDRGPTGELFF. The DNA for the CDR3 is TGTGCCAGCAGAACCAACCGGGACAGGGGTCCCACCGGGGAGCTGTTTTTT. The chain carries TRBV7-9 and TRBJ2-2; 10 nucleotides agree with TRBD1. The CDR3 is made up of 17 amino acids. The trim removed 6 bases at V and 4 bases at J, leaving 11 bases unmatched. The germline gives CDR1 SEHNR, CDR2 FQNEAQ (reference sequence).

V is TRBV11-2 and J is TRBJ2-3; no definite D call. There are 15 residues in the CDR3. CDR1 is SGHAT and CDR2 is FQNNGV in the germline V gene. The V gene lost 5 bases and the J gene lost 6 bases, with 18 bases spanning the gap. DNA of the CDR3: TGTGCCAGCAGCCAACCACGAGCATCAGCGGATACGCAGTATTTT. Encoded protein: CASSQPRASADTQYF. The entire variable domain, with the rest obtained from reference TRBV11-2 and TRBJ2-3, is as follows: EAGVAQSPRYKIIEKRQSVAFWCNPISGHATLYWYQQILGQGPKLLIQFQNNGVVDDSQLPKDRFSAERLKGVDSTLKIQPAKLEDSAVYLCASSQPRASADTQYFGPGTRLTVL.

The chain uses TRBV7-9 and TRBJ2-3; 8 positions agree with TRBD2. After removal of 1 base from V and 4 bases from J, the junction contained 7 bases not matched to a gene. Germline CDR1 SEHNR, CDR2 FQNEAQ (reference sequence). The CDR3 runs 16 residues. CDR3 nucleotides: TGTGCCAGCAGCTTAGTCCCAGCGGGGGTTTCAGATACGCAGTATTTT. The encoded protein is CASSLVPAGVSDTQYF.

The chain recombines TRBV27 with TRBJ1-2; weak D call: TRBD1 (6 bases). The V end was cut by 3 bases, the J end by 4 bases, with 9 bases between. The CDR3 runs to 13 residues. The germline gives CDR1 MNHEY, CDR2 SMNVEV (reference sequence). CDR3 residues: CASSFTGTYGYTF. For the CDR3, the DNA is TGTGCCAGCAGTTTCACAGGGACCTATGGCTACACCTTC.

The J gene is TRBJ1-2, the V gene TRBV3-1 (or the pseudogene TRBV3-2); D not certain. Trimming cost V 4 bases and J 5 bases, with 17 bases left between them. This CDR3 has 15 amino acids. The V gene's germline CDR1 is LGHDT and CDR2 YNNKEL (reference sequence). The CDR3 DNA reads TGTGCCAGCAGCCCTACTACACACTCGGGATATGGCTACACCTTC. It specifies CASSPTTHSGYGYTF.

The rearrangement joins TRBV5-4 to TRBJ2-7; TRBD1 agrees at 7 bases. After removal of 4 bases from V and 4 bases from J, the junction contained 5 bases not matched to a gene. The CDR3 contains 13 residues. CDR1 and CDR2 from the germline V gene are SGHNT and YYREEE (reference sequence). For the CDR3, the DNA is TGTGCCAGCAGCCAGCGACAGGGTTACGAGCAGTACTTC. This encodes CASSQRQGYEQYF.

This clone occurred once. The J gene is TRBJ1-1, the V gene TRBV7-3; tentatively, D is TRBD1 (5 bases). CDR1 SGHTA and CDR2 FQGTGA come from the germline V gene. The CDR3 loop spans 14 amino acids. The V and J ends lost 5 bases and 7 bases respectively, with 17 bases between them. In DNA, the CDR3 is TGTGCCAGCAGCCCAACGATCCAGGGTAATGAAGCTTTCTTT. Translation gives CASSPTIQGNEAFF.

V and J are TRBV6-5 and TRBJ1-5; D perhaps matches TRBD1 (6 bases). V lost 6 bases and J lost 6, with 12 bases in between. The CDR3 covers 13 residues. Germline CDR1 is MNHEY and CDR2 is SVGAGI. The CDR3 reads CASSGTRSQPQHF. The CDR3 DNA follows: TGTGCCAGCAGCGGGACAAGGAGTCAGCCCCAGCATTTT.

This chain joins TRBV28 and TRBJ2-1, with TRBD2 identical over 8 bases. Germline CDR1 MDHEN, CDR2 SYDVKM. The CDR3 sequence is 12 residues long. V trimming: 3 bases; J trimming: 15 bases; junction bases outside the gene matches: 7. The CDR3 nucleotides read TGTGCCAGCAGTTTGCTAGCGGGTGTCCCGTTCTTC. It translates to CASSLLAGVPFF.

J is TRBJ2-3 and V is TRBV2; 16 bases are shared with TRBD2. This CDR3 spans 17 amino acids. Trimming cost V 6 bases and J 0 bases; bases outside gene matches: 3. CDR1 and CDR2 from the germline V gene are SNHLY and FYNNEI. DNA of the CDR3: TGTGCCAGCAGGCCGGGACTAGCGGGGGGGAGCACAGATACGCAGTATTTT. Protein product: CASRPGLAGGSTDTQYF.

The genes are TRBV6-2 or TRBV6-3 and TRBJ2-1, with 10 positions matching TRBD2. CDR1 MNHEY and CDR2 SVGEGT come from the germline V gene. Unmatched junction bases numbered 12, after V lost 2 bases and J lost 8 bases. The CDR3 totals 17 residues. The CDR3 region is CASSYTPILAGVDEQFF. The DNA of the CDR3 is TGTGCCAGCAGTTACACGCCTATCCTAGCGGGGGTGGATGAGCAGTTCTTC.

This chain connects TRBV3-1 (or the pseudogene TRBV3-2) to TRBJ1-1; D not resolved. Germline V gene data show CDR1 as LGHDT and CDR2 as YNNKEL (reference sequence). The CDR3 extends over 12 amino acids. Trimming shortened V by 3 bases and J by 4 bases, and 6 bases separated the two germline ends. The CDR3 DNA follows: TGTGCCAGCAGCCACGAGGGCACTGAAGCTTTCTTT. Translated: CASSHEGTEAFF.

The rearrangement uses TRBV6-5 and TRBJ1-5; D is undetermined. The CDR3 covers 15 residues. V was pared by 8 bases and J by 2 bases, with 16 bases between. CDR1 and CDR2 from the germline V gene are MNHEY and SVGAGI. CDR3 in amino acids: CASARAVGGNQPQHF. Written as DNA, the CDR3 is TGTGCCAGCGCCCGTGCGGTCGGGGGCAATCAGCCCCAGCATTTT.

Concerning this clone itself: The same CDR3 is also encoded by other DNA sequences in this sample. V is TRBV5-1 and J is TRBJ2-7; TRBD2 matches 9 bases. V dropped 4 bases and J dropped 4; count of bases not matched to a gene: 9. This CDR3 contains 15 residues. The germline V gene has CDR1 SGHRS and CDR2 YFSETQ. CDR3 coding DNA: TGCGCCAGCAGCCTCACGGCGGGGGGGGGATACGAGCAGTACTTC. Amino acid sequence: CASSLTAGGGYEQYF.

The chain is built from TRBV9 and TRBJ2-3; weak D call: TRBD1 (7 bases). With 6 bases removed from V and 1 base from J, the gap between germline ends came to 18 bases. CDR1 is SGDLS, CDR2 YYNGEE, per germline. The CDR3 covers 16 residues. The CDR3 region is CASTRGRDSRTDTQYF. CDR3 nucleotide sequence: TGTGCCAGCACCCGTGGGCGGGACAGCCGCACAGATACGCAGTATTTT.

This clone was recorded once. The rearrangement uses TRBV12-3 or TRBV12-4 and TRBJ1-2; the match to TRBD1 covers 8 bases. Trimming cost V 7 bases and J 4 bases; bases outside gene matches: 5. CDR3 length: 13 amino acids. The CDR3, as DNA: TGTGCCAGCACGCGGACAGGGTCCTATGGCTACACCTTC. Its protein is CASTRTGSYGYTF.

Concerning this clone: Other DNA sequences in the same sample also yield this CDR3. V is TRBV28 and J is TRBJ1-3, with 9 bases that match TRBD1. The CDR3 extends over 18 amino acids. With V trimmed by 5 bases and J by 1 base, 12 bases remained unmatched. Germline lookup yields CDR1 MDHEN and CDR2 SYDVKM. The CDR3 sequence: CASSPPGTGSPSGNTIYF. The CDR3 DNA reads TGTGCCAGCAGTCCCCCCGGGACAGGGTCACCTTCTGGAAACACCATATATTTT.